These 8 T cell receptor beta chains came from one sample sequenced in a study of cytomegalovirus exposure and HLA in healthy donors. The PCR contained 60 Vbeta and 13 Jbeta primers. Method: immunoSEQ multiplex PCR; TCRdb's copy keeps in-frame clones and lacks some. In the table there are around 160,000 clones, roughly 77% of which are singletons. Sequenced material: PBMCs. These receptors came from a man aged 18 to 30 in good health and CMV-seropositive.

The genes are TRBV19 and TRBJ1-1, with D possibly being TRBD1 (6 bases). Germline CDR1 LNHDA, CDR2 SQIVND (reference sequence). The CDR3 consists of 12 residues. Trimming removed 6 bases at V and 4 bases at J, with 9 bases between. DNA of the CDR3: TGTGCCAGTAGCCTGGACAGCACTGAAGCTTTCTTT. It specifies CASSLDSTEAFF.

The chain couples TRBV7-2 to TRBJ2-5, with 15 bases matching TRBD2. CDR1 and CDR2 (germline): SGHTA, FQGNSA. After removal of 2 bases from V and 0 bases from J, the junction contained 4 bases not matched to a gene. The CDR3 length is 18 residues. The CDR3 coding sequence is TGTGCCAGCAGCTTACGGGGACTAGCGGGGGGAAACCAAGAGACCCAGTACTTC. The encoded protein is CASSLRGLAGGNQETQYF.

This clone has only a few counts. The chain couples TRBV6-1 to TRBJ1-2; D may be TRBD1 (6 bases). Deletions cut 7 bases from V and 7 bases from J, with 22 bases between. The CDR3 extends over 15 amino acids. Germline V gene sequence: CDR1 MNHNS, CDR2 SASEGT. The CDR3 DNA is TGTGCCAGCACCGCACGGGACACGGGACGGGGTGGCTACACCTTC. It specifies CASTARDTGRGGYTF.

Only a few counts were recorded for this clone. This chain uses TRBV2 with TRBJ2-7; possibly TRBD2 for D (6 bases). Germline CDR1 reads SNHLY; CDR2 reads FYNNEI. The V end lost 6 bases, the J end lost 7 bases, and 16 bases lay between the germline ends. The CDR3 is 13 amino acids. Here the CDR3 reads CASSPGPGREQYV. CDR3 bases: TGTGCCAGCAGCCCCGGGCCCGGGAGAGAGCAGTACGTC.

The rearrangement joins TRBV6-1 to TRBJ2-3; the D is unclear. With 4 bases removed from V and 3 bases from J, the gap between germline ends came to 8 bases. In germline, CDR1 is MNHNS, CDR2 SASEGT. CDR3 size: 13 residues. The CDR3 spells CASSVGRTDTQYF. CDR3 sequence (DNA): TGTGCCAGCAGTGTGGGCAGGACAGATACGCAGTATTTT.

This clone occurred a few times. The CDR3 DNA sequence: TGTGCCAGCAGCTTGTTTGTGGGGACAGGGGGCAGTTCACCCCTCCACTTT. This sequence encodes CASSLFVGTGGSSPLHF. J is TRBJ1-6 and V is TRBV7-3, with TRBD1 identical over 12 bases. The V segment lost 3 bases and the J segment 9 bases; nucleotides outside the gene matches: 9. CDR3 length: 17 amino acids. The germline CDR1 and CDR2 sequences are SGHTA and FQGTGA.

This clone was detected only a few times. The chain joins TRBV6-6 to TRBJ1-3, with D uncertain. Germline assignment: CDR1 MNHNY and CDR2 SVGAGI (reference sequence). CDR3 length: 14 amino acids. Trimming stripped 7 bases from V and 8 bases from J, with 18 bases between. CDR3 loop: CASTRDLHGDTIYF. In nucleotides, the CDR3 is TGTGCCAGCACCCGAGACCTACACGGGGACACCATATATTTT.

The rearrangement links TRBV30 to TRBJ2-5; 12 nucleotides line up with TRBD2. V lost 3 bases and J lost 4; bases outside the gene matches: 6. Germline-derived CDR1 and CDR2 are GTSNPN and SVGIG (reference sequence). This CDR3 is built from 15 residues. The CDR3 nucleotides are TGTGCCTGGAGCGAGGGGGGACTAGCGGGAGAGACCCAGTACTTC. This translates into CAWSEGGLAGETQYF.